The 18 T cell receptor beta chains reported below all come from one sample, sequenced in a study of T-cell memory formation after mild COVID-19. TCRdb reprocessed the 5' RACE reads via MiXCR and lists one record per CDR3 protein. The sample holds 550,000 to 600,000 distinct CDR3 sequences; 20% to 25% are singletons and the top ten take around 8.4%. Sequencing was carried out using PBMCs or a T cell subset sorted from them (not recorded which). These receptors originate from an adult woman who had mild COVID-19 (a few samples of this study predate the infection). Cell type and time point are not known.

J is TRBJ2-2 and V is TRBV7-9, with D tentatively TRBD2 (5 bases). Between the trimmed V and J ends, which lost 2 bases and 5 bases, there was a span of 12 bases. CDR3 length: 15 residues. Germline CDR1 is SEHNR and CDR2 is FQNEAQ (reference sequence). Here the CDR3 reads CASSLSPGSTGELFF. The CDR3 region has the DNA TGTGCCAGCAGCTTATCCCCGGGGTCGACCGGGGAGCTGTTTTTT.

This sequence joins TRBV24-1 and TRBJ2-2; D remains unclear. This CDR3 has 15 amino acids. V lost 5 bases and J lost 4, with 13 bases in between. The germline V gene encodes CDR1 KGHDR and CDR2 SFDVKD. The CDR3 DNA is TGTGCCACCAGTGGGCCTGCCTCGATCACCGGGGAGCTGTTTTTT. Translation gives CATSGPASITGELFF.

This chain joins TRBV30 and TRBJ2-5; 12 positions match TRBD2. The V gene's germline CDR1 is GTSNPN and CDR2 SVGIG (reference sequence). The CDR3 is 14 residues long. V shed 2 bases, J shed 5 bases, and the junction held 3 bases outside the gene matches. CDR3 sequence reads: CAWSLAGGRETQYF. The CDR3 DNA reads as TGTGCCTGGAGTCTAGCGGGGGGGCGCGAGACCCAGTACTTC.

A few counts support this clonotype. The chain links TRBV3-1 to TRBJ1-5; perhaps TRBD1 as D (5 bases). Trimming stripped 1 base from V and 13 bases from J, with 8 bases between. This CDR3 contains 11 residues. CDR1 and CDR2 from the germline V gene are LGHDT and YNNKEL (reference sequence). This CDR3 is CASSQGGRQHF. CDR3 in DNA: TGTGCCAGCAGCCAAGGGGGCAGGCAGCATTTT.

V gene TRBV7-9 combines with J gene TRBJ2-7; D not certain. V lost 4 bases and J lost 2, with 18 bases in between. Per the germline V gene, CDR1 is SEHNR and CDR2 is FQNEAQ (reference sequence). This CDR3 region has 16 residues. This CDR3 reads CASSYLVWGTTYEQYF. DNA for the CDR3: TGTGCCAGCAGCTACTTAGTGTGGGGTACAACCTACGAGCAGTACTTC.

This chain uses TRBV9 with TRBJ2-3; 9 bases are shared with TRBD2. The V and J ends lost 5 bases and 2 bases, in that order; junction bases with no gene match: 6. From germline, CDR1 is SGDLS and CDR2 YYNGEE. This CDR3 has 15 residues. The DNA for the CDR3 is TGTGCCAGCAGTAATAGCGGGGGAATCACAGATACGCAGTATTTT. Translating gives CASSNSGGITDTQYF.

V usage is TRBV7-3 and J usage is TRBJ2-3; D is ambiguous. Germline V gene sequence: CDR1 SGHTA, CDR2 FQGTGA. Trimming shortened V by 1 base and J by 3 bases, and 11 bases separated the two germline ends. The CDR3 totals 15 residues. As DNA, the CDR3 is TGTGCCAGCAGCTTAAATTTGCTAGGAACAGATACGCAGTATTTT. This codes for CASSLNLLGTDTQYF.

The V gene is TRBV29-1, the J gene TRBJ1-5; D unresolved. CDR3 length: 15 amino acids. From germline, CDR1 is SQVTM and CDR2 ANQGSEA. The germline V and J ends were trimmed by 6 bases and 0 bases, with 15 bases remaining between them. The DNA for the CDR3 is TGCAGCGTCTCCGTGGCAGGCTATAGCAATCAGCCCCAGCATTTT. Translating gives CSVSVAGYSNQPQHF.

The genes are TRBV20-1 and TRBJ2-5; TRBD2 matches 8 bases. After removal of 4 bases from V and 1 base from J, the junction contained 8 bases not matched to a gene. CDR1 is DFQATT and CDR2 is SNEGSKA in the germline V gene (reference sequence). This CDR3 contains 15 residues. The CDR3 spells CSATPGSGIQETQYF. CDR3 in DNA: TGCAGTGCTACCCCTGGTAGCGGGATCCAAGAGACCCAGTACTTC.

A few counts support this clonotype. This chain joins TRBV5-1 and TRBJ2-7; TRBD1 matches at 7 bases. V was clipped by 4 bases and J by 2 bases; unmatched bases: 6. Germline loops: CDR1 SGHRS, CDR2 YFSETQ. CDR3 size: 14 residues. The CDR3 is CASSQGQNTYEQYF. In DNA form, the CDR3 reads TGCGCCAGCAGCCAGGGACAGAATACCTACGAGCAGTACTTC. Using reference TRBV5-1 and TRBJ2-7 for the parts outside the CDR3, the full variable domain is KAGVTQTPRYLIKTRGQQVTLSCSPISGHRSVSWYQQTPGQGLQFLFEYFSETQRNKGNFPGRFSGRQFSNSRSEMNVSTLELGDSALYLCASSQGQNTYEQYFGPGTRLTVT.

V usage is TRBV4-1 and J usage is TRBJ2-7; TRBD1 aligns across 9 bases. This CDR3 comprises 15 residues. V trimming: 1 base; J trimming: 4 bases; junction bases outside the gene matches: 5. Per germline, CDR1 MGHRA and CDR2 YSYEKL. CDR3 coding DNA: TGCGCCAGCAGCCAAGTACAGGGGGCTAGATACGAGCAGTACTTC. This translates into CASSQVQGARYEQYF.

This clonotype was counted between two and nine times. The rearrangement joins TRBV2 to TRBJ2-1, with 8 bases that match TRBD2. The junction had 10 bases not matched to a gene; V was cut back by 10 bases and J by 5 bases. This CDR3 contains 14 residues. CDR1 and CDR2 from the germline V gene are SNHLY and FYNNEI. This CDR3 reads CATHRGGSDNEQFF. The CDR3, as DNA: TGTGCCACCCACCGGGGGGGCTCGGACAATGAGCAGTTCTTC. Drawing the rest from reference TRBV2 and TRBJ2-1, the complete variable domain is EPEVTQTPSHQVTQMGQEVILRCVPISNHLYFYWYRQILGQKVEFLVSFYNNEISEKSEIFDDQFSVERPDGSNFTLKIRSTKLEDSAMYFCATHRGGSDNEQFFGPGTRLTVL.

This clonotype was found a few times. The chain is built from TRBV3-1 and TRBJ2-7, with 11 positions matching TRBD2. V was pared by 2 bases and J by 1 base, with 4 bases of the junction left unmatched. This CDR3 is built from 16 residues. Germline assignment: CDR1 LGHDT and CDR2 YNNKEL (reference sequence). As DNA, the CDR3 is TGTGCCAGCAGCCAAACTAGCGGGGGCGAGTCCTACGAGCAGTACTTC. Translating it yields CASSQTSGGESYEQYF.

V usage is TRBV10-3 and J usage is TRBJ1-5; D is ambiguous. In germline, CDR1 is ENHRY, CDR2 SYGVKD. Trimming removed 6 bases from V and 0 bases from J, with 9 bases in between. The CDR3 runs 14 residues. The DNA for the CDR3 is TGTGCCATCAGGAACGAGAATAGCAATCAGCCCCAGCATTTT. Translated, it gives CAIRNENSNQPQHF.

DNA for the CDR3: TGTGCCAGCAGCCGAGGAGGAAGGACCGGGGAGCTGTTTTTT. Translation gives CASSRGGRTGELFF. The V call is TRBV9, the J call TRBJ2-2, with D possibly TRBD2 on 5 matching bases. Germline loops: CDR1 SGDLS, CDR2 YYNGEE. The V gene lost 4 bases and the J gene lost 5 bases, with 12 bases spanning the gap. This CDR3 is 14 amino acids long.

The genes are TRBV19 and TRBJ2-5; D remains ambiguous. Trimming removed 5 bases from V and 2 bases from J, with 15 bases in between. Germline CDR1 and CDR2: LNHDA and SQIVND (reference sequence). The length of the CDR3 is 15 residues. The CDR3 here is CASSPLLGLQETQYF. In DNA form, the CDR3 reads TGTGCCAGTAGTCCCCTCCTCGGGTTACAAGAGACCCAGTACTTC.

The V call is TRBV19, the J call TRBJ1-2, with no clear D. In germline, CDR1 is LNHDA, CDR2 SQIVND (reference sequence). CDR3 length equals 14 residues. V lost 3 bases and J 3 bases, leaving 11 bases between the germline ends. The DNA of the CDR3 is TGTGCCAGTAGTATCGTCTCCTCGGACTATGGCTACACCTTC. This encodes CASSIVSSDYGYTF.

This clonotype was detected only a few times. This sequence joins TRBV18 and TRBJ2-5, with D possibly called TRBD1 or TRBD2 (5 bases each). Looked up from germline, CDR1 is KGHSH and CDR2 is LQKENI. The CDR3 consists of 13 residues. With 6 bases removed from V and 5 bases from J, the gap between germline ends came to 13 bases. The CDR3 DNA reads TGTGCCAGCTCGGGGGACCCGGAGGAGACCCAGTACTTC. Its protein product is CASSGDPEETQYF.